The 25 T cell receptor beta chains listed next were all sequenced from one sample in a study of blood T cell repertoires in COVID-19. The data were produced by immunoSEQ multiplex PCR, yet TCRdb's version contains in-frame clones alone and is incomplete. The repertoire holds about 280,000 clones, with about 90% as singletons. The sequenced sample consisted of peripheral blood. The receptor source for this set is a woman aged 25 to 39 who had recovered from COVID-19.

This clone has a single count. The rearrangement joins TRBV19 to TRBJ1-4; a possible D gene is TRBD1 (5 bases). Trimming shortened V by 3 bases and J by 7 bases, and 9 bases separated the two germline ends. The CDR3 spans 13 residues. CDR1 is LNHDA, CDR2 SQIVND, per germline (reference sequence). CDR3 sequence: CASSIQGTEKLFF. The CDR3 nucleotides are TGTGCCAGTAGTATCCAGGGAACTGAAAAACTGTTTTTT.

The rearrangement links TRBV19 to TRBJ1-5; D gene uncertain. Trimming pared 10 bases from V and 4 bases from J, leaving 14 bases between. There are 13 residues in the CDR3. In germline, CDR1 is LNHDA, CDR2 SQIVND (reference sequence). DNA of the CDR3: TGTGCCACCAGCCGGGAGTTTAATCAGCCCCAGCATTTT. Translated: CATSREFNQPQHF. The whole variable domain, remainder taken from reference TRBV19 and TRBJ1-5, is DGGITQSPKYLFRKEGQNVTLSCEQNLNHDAMYWYRQDPGQGLRLIYYSQIVNDFQKGDIAEGYSVSREKKESFPLTVTSAQKNPTAFYLCATSREFNQPQHFGDGTRLSIL.

The chain joins TRBV28 to TRBJ2-5, with D possibly TRBD2 on 6 matching bases. This CDR3 region has 16 residues. CDR1 MDHEN and CDR2 SYDVKM come from the germline V gene. The V gene lost 2 bases and the J gene lost 3 bases, with 16 bases spanning the gap. CDR3 amino acids: CASSLMVTWGEETQYF. CDR3 DNA sequence: TGTGCCAGCAGTTTAATGGTGACTTGGGGGGAAGAGACCCAGTACTTC.

Only a few counts were recorded for this clone. Distinct nucleotide sequences in the sample also encode this CDR3. The rearrangement links TRBV18 to TRBJ2-3; 11 bases are shared with TRBD2. Looked up from germline, CDR1 is KGHSH and CDR2 is LQKENI. This CDR3 spans 15 amino acids. The J segment lost 4 bases and the V segment lost 4 bases, leaving 4 bases of the junction unmatched. This chain's CDR3 is CASSLTSGSSDTQYF. As DNA, the CDR3 is TGTGCCAGCTCACTTACTAGCGGGAGCTCAGATACGCAGTATTTT.

This rearrangement joins TRBV27 to TRBJ2-1, with TRBD2 matching over 8 bases. The CDR3 extends over 16 amino acids. The germline gives CDR1 MNHEY, CDR2 SMNVEV (reference sequence). V lost 6 bases to trimming and J lost 4 bases; unmatched junction nucleotides: 11. CDR3 region: CASRRSLAGYYNEQFF. The CDR3 DNA sequence: TGTGCCAGCAGACGCTCCTTAGCGGGGTATTACAATGAGCAGTTCTTC.

The chain uses TRBV13 and TRBJ2-2; the match to TRBD2 covers 13 bases. Per germline, CDR1 PRHDT and CDR2 FYEKMQ (reference sequence). There are 16 residues in the CDR3. V lost 6 bases and J lost 7; bases outside the gene matches: 8. CDR3 protein: CASSHTSGRAYGELFF. CDR3 bases: TGTGCCAGCAGTCATACTAGCGGGAGGGCCTACGGGGAGCTGTTTTTT.

The chain carries TRBV7-8 and TRBJ2-7; D may be TRBD1 (5 bases). Germline-derived CDR1 and CDR2 are SGHVS and FQNEAQ. V was cut by 4 bases and J by 0 bases, with 28 bases left in between. The CDR3 runs 20 residues. The DNA of the CDR3 is TGTGCCAGCAGCTCATCCCCTCCGGTCAGGGCCATGCATAGCTCCTACGAGCAGTACTTC. Translation gives CASSSSPPVRAMHSSYEQYF.

CDR3 region: CATSRGRETNEKLFF. The CDR3 nucleotides read TGTGCCACCAGCAGAGGGAGGGAAACTAATGAAAAACTGTTTTTT. This rearrangement joins TRBV15 to TRBJ1-4, with D unresolved. Trimming pared 1 base from V and 1 base from J, leaving 7 bases between. Germline V gene sequence: CDR1 LNHNV, CDR2 YYDKDF (reference sequence). CDR3 length: 15 amino acids.

The CDR3 loop reads CASTLSELQGASETQYF. CDR3 nucleotides: TGTGCCAGCACCCTTTCGGAACTACAGGGGGCGAGCGAGACCCAGTACTTC. The rearrangement joins TRBV27 to TRBJ2-5, with 9 bases lining up with TRBD1. V gave up 7 bases and J gave up 5 bases; unmatched junction bases: 17. This CDR3 region has 17 residues. In germline, CDR1 is MNHEY, CDR2 SMNVEV (reference sequence).

The gene calls are TRBV18 and TRBJ1-6; 10 nucleotides line up with TRBD1. Germline CDR1 KGHSH, CDR2 LQKENI. This CDR3 contains 15 residues. With 3 bases clipped from V and 14 bases from J, the junction kept 10 bases outside the gene matches. The CDR3 sequence is CASSPTGTGDLSLHF. The CDR3 DNA follows: TGTGCCAGCTCACCCACCGGGACAGGGGATTTATCCCTCCACTTT. The whole variable domain, remainder taken from reference TRBV18 and TRBJ1-6, is NAGVMQNPRHLVRRRGQEARLRCSPMKGHSHVYWYRQLPEEGLKFMVYLQKENIIDESGMPKERFSAEFPKEGPSILRIQQVVRGDSAAYFCASSPTGTGDLSLHFGNGTRLTVT.

This clone was observed a handful of times. The chain couples TRBV4-1 to TRBJ1-3; no firm D call. With 4 bases removed from V and 0 bases from J, the gap between germline ends came to 7 bases. There are 14 residues in the CDR3. Germline CDR1 is MGHRA and CDR2 is YSYEKL. In DNA, the CDR3 is TGCGCCAGCAGCCCCAGTCTCTCTGGAAACACCATATATTTT. Translated: CASSPSLSGNTIYF.

The rearrangement links TRBV19 to TRBJ1-5; tentative D call: TRBD1 (6 bases). With 6 bases removed from V and 3 bases from J, the gap between germline ends came to 15 bases. Germline V lookup: CDR1 LNHDA, CDR2 SQIVND (reference sequence). CDR3 size: 15 residues. The CDR3 region is CASRQGGQYNQPQHF. The CDR3 nucleotides read TGTGCCAGTAGACAGGGAGGGCAGTACAATCAGCCCCAGCATTTT.

V is TRBV28 and J is TRBJ2-5; 13 bases match TRBD2. The CDR3 consists of 17 residues. After removal of 3 bases from V and 4 bases from J, the junction contained 8 bases not matched to a gene. In germline, CDR1 is MDHEN, CDR2 SYDVKM. Here the CDR3 DNA reads TGTGCCAGCAGTTTTCTCACTAGCGGGAGGGCTAGAGAGACCCAGTACTTC. Translated, it gives CASSFLTSGRARETQYF.

The V call is TRBV19, the J call TRBJ2-2; tentative D call: TRBD2 (6 bases). This CDR3 is built from 19 residues. Germline-derived CDR1 and CDR2 are LNHDA and SQIVND (reference sequence). V was pared by 5 bases and J by 4 bases, with 26 bases between. The CDR3 DNA follows: TGTGCCAGTAGTTGGTCCTTCTTTGTACCGGGAGTGGTCACCGGGGAGCTGTTTTTT. It is translated as CASSWSFFVPGVVTGELFF.

The chain has TRBV4-3 and TRBJ1-2, with 8 bases fitting TRBD1. V trimming: 3 bases; J trimming: 0 bases; junction bases outside the gene matches: 6. There are 16 residues in the CDR3. Germline values: CDR1 LGHNA, CDR2 YSLEER. The CDR3 DNA sequence: TGCGCCAGCAGCCAGCCGGGGACAGGTACTAACTATGGCTACACCTTC. The encoded protein is CASSQPGTGTNYGYTF.

The gene calls are TRBV28 and TRBJ2-3; TRBD2 matches 10 bases. V was clipped by 2 bases and J by 3 bases; unmatched bases: 20. Germline CDR1 MDHEN, CDR2 SYDVKM. This CDR3 contains 21 residues. CDR3 nucleotide sequence: TGTGCCAGCAGTTTAGGAGAGGGCAGGGGGCGCGGAGCGGGAGGGACAGATACGCAGTATTTT. This translates into CASSLGEGRGRGAGGTDTQYF.

The rearrangement joins TRBV4-2 to TRBJ2-3, with 7 bases matching TRBD2. Germline values: CDR1 LGHNA, CDR2 YNFKEQ. J lost 1 base, V lost 3 bases, and 13 bases had no gene match. There are 18 residues in the CDR3. CDR3 nucleotides: TGTGCCAGCAGCCAGCGATGGGGCGTGGCGGGGGGCACAGATACGCAGTATTTT. This codes for CASSQRWGVAGGTDTQYF.

This clone appeared once. V and J are TRBV5-3 and TRBJ1-1, with D uncertain. TRBV5-3 is assigned to the ORF class and has an uncertain function. The CDR3 sequence is 15 residues long. V lost 2 bases, J lost 0 bases, and 11 bases lay in between. The CDR3: CARSLSDMMNTEAFF. The CDR3, as DNA: TGTGCCAGAAGCTTATCTGACATGATGAACACTGAAGCTTTCTTT.

V usage is TRBV28 and J usage is TRBJ1-1; no reliable D call. V was clipped by 4 bases and J by 11 bases, with 14 bases between them. This CDR3 has 12 amino acids. CDR1 is MDHEN and CDR2 is SYDVKM in the germline V gene. CDR3 region: CASSWSEGVAFF. CDR3 coding DNA: TGTGCCAGCAGTTGGTCAGAGGGTGTCGCTTTCTTT.

This rearrangement joins TRBV5-1 to TRBJ1-2; D is uncertain. Germline CDR1 and CDR2: SGHRS and YFSETQ. Between the trimmed V and J ends, which lost 3 bases and 8 bases, there was a span of 23 bases. The CDR3 is 16 amino acids. The CDR3 reads CASSSEIGQALSGYTF. DNA of the CDR3: TGCGCCAGCAGCTCCGAGATTGGCCAAGCGCTGTCGGGCTACACCTTC.

The CDR3 sequence: CASSSPDRNYGYTF. CDR3 coding DNA: TGTGCCAGCAGCTCCCCCGACAGGAACTATGGCTACACCTTC. This chain connects TRBV5-4 to TRBJ1-2, with a possible D match to TRBD1 (6 bases). The ends were cut back, 3 bases at V and 2 bases at J, with 11 bases in the middle. The CDR3 is made up of 14 amino acids. The germline CDR1 and CDR2 sequences are SGHNT and YYREEE (reference sequence).

This chain uses TRBV5-6 with TRBJ2-5; 8 nucleotides align to TRBD2. This CDR3 region has 15 residues. Germline V CDR1 and CDR2: SGHDT, YYEEEE. The junction had 11 bases not matched to a gene; V was cut back by 5 bases and J by 5 bases. CDR3 loop: CASRLAGQTWETQYF. The CDR3 DNA follows: TGTGCCAGCAGGTTAGCGGGACAAACGTGGGAGACCCAGTACTTC. Combining the CDR3 with reference TRBV5-6 and TRBJ2-5 gives the whole variable domain DAGVTQSPTHLIKTRGQQVTLRCSPKSGHDTVSWYQQALGQGPQFIFQYYEEEERQRGNFPDRFSGHQFPNYSSELNVNALLLGDSALYLCASRLAGQTWETQYFGPGTRLLVL.

The chain couples TRBV19 to TRBJ1-6; 7 bases map to TRBD1. CDR1 is LNHDA, CDR2 SQIVND, per germline (reference sequence). V was clipped by 6 bases and J by 11 bases; unmatched bases: 7. The CDR3 runs to 13 residues. In DNA form, the CDR3 reads TGTGCCAGTAGATCTGACAGGGTGACACCCCTCCACTTT. Amino acids: CASRSDRVTPLHF.

In this sample, this clone turned up once. This chain connects TRBV9 to TRBJ2-5, with 10 bases matching TRBD2. The length of the CDR3 is 15 residues. V trimming: 3 bases; J trimming: 1 base; junction bases outside the gene matches: 3. In germline, CDR1 is SGDLS, CDR2 YYNGEE. The CDR3 here is CASSGTSGTQETQYF. The CDR3 DNA reads TGTGCCAGCAGCGGCACTAGCGGGACCCAAGAGACCCAGTACTTC.

This clone was observed a single time. The V gene is TRBV7-9, the J gene TRBJ2-3; perhaps TRBD2 as D (5 bases). V was trimmed by 5 bases and J by 7 bases, leaving 16 bases between them. Germline values: CDR1 SEHNR, CDR2 FQNEAQ (reference sequence). The CDR3 loop spans 14 amino acids. The CDR3 DNA is TGTGCCAGCAGCACGGACTCCACCCAATATACGCAGTATTTT. Encoded protein: CASSTDSTQYTQYF.